This T cell receptor beta chain was identified during a study of cytomegalovirus exposure and HLA in healthy donors. TCRdb's table, derived via immunoSEQ multiplex PCR, lists solely in-frame clones and lacks some. In the table there are a few hundred thousand clones, just over 85% of which are singletons. Notes on this clone: Its cognate antigen is unknown.

The donors were members of the validation cohort, which comprised 100 to 150 subjects and was separate from the first cohort of several hundred subjects. General observations from the study: The study found most TCR sequences rare, yet found some public TCRs in many donors. Specific recognition of CMV antigens was confirmed in vitro for a few chains (all CMV-associated).

This clonotype was obtained from a woman aged 18-30 years in good health and CMV-seronegative. Sequencing was carried out using PBMCs.

The DNA of the CDR3 is TGTGCCAGCACCTTGGGGGGGATTGGGACTGAAGCTTTCTTT. This sequence encodes CASTLGGIGTEAFF. The chain employs TRBV7-2 and TRBJ1-1, with a weak D call TRBD1 (5 bases). V shed 7 bases and J shed 5 bases, with 17 bases lying between them. The CDR3 runs to 14 residues. CDR1 and CDR2 (germline): SGHTA, FQGNSA.